This entry lists 4 T cell receptor beta chains sequenced from one sample in a study of CD8 T cells in ankylosing spondylitis. MiXCR was run by TCRdb on the 5' RACE reads, yielding one entry per CDR3 protein. The table has about 39,000 distinct CDR3 sequences, less than 4% seen once. The specimen sequenced was blood, either unsorted or a sorted T cell fraction (not recorded which). These receptors originate from a male donor with ankylosing spondylitis or in good health (not recorded which).

In this sample, this clonotype turned up many times. The V and J genes are TRBV9 and TRBJ1-4; 10 bases align to TRBD1. There are 20 residues in the CDR3. The V and J ends lost 0 bases and 0 bases, in that order; junction bases with no gene match: 11. Germline CDR1 is SGDLS and CDR2 is YYNGEE. The CDR3 sequence: CASSVGLPGQGTTTNEKLFF. DNA for the CDR3: TGTGCCAGCAGCGTAGGACTACCGGGACAGGGGACTACAACTAATGAAAAACTGTTTTTT.

The V call is TRBV9, the J call TRBJ2-5, with 10 bases aligning to TRBD2. The CDR3 sequence is 15 residues long. Germline CDR1 reads SGDLS; CDR2 reads YYNGEE. After removal of 2 bases from V and 4 bases from J, the junction contained 5 bases not matched to a gene. The CDR3 region has the DNA TGTGCCAGCAGCGTTACTAGCGGGGTAGGAGAGACCCAGTACTTC. Translating gives CASSVTSGVGETQYF.

In this sample, this clonotype turned up many times. This chain joins TRBV9 and TRBJ2-1; D is tentatively TRBD1 or TRBD2 (6 bases each). The V end lost 3 bases, the J end lost 8 bases, and 18 bases lay between the germline ends. Germline V gives CDR1 SGDLS, CDR2 YYNGEE. The CDR3 covers 15 residues. CDR3 protein: CASSASPLGGHEQFF. In nucleotides, the CDR3 is TGTGCCAGCAGCGCCTCCCCCCTCGGGGGCCATGAGCAGTTCTTC. Drawing the rest from reference TRBV9 and TRBJ2-1, the complete variable domain is DSGVTQTPKHLITATGQRVTLRCSPRSGDLSVYWYQQSLDQGLQFLIQYYNGEERAKGNILERFSAQQFPDLHSELNLSSLELGDSALYFCASSASPLGGHEQFFGPGTRLTVL.

As to this clonotype: The limits of the CDR3 on the DNA are not certain, so only TCRdb's listed CDR3 is given. The rearrangement links TRBV9 to TRBJ2-1. Per germline, CDR1 SGDLS and CDR2 YYNGEE. The CDR3 is 16 residues long, counting both termini. CDR3 region: CASSVGLGARDTAVFF.